This paragraph reports one T cell receptor (beta chain). This specimen comes from a study of blood T cell repertoires in COVID-19. Study summary: T cells, B-cell-depleted T cells, or PBMCs provided the cDNA or gDNA that served as material.

CDR1 and CDR2 (germline): PRHDT, FYEKMQ (reference sequence). The CDR3 contains 15 residues. J gave up 2 bases and V 6 bases, and 4 bases lay outside the gene matches. Original processing notes: Reference gene primer amplification gave estimated nucleated cell counts. Here immunoSEQ multiplex PCR was the method, and the copy in TCRdb shows in-frame clones only, minus some. That table gives V, J and clone size, and the DNA gave D and trimming. The sample lists 350,000 to 400,000 clones; roughly nine tenths were seen once. Clinical histories supplied by participants themselves formed the basis of cohort assignment.

The sequenced material came from PBMCs or T cells enriched from blood (not recorded which). The chain recombines TRBV13 with TRBJ1-3, with 10 nucleotides matching TRBD1. This receptor was obtained from a woman aged 40-49 years who had been exposed to COVID-19. The CDR3 nucleotides read TGTGCCAGCAGGGATGACAGGGGGCCTGGAAACACCATATATTTT. As protein: CASRDDRGPGNTIYF.